Here is one T cell receptor (beta chain) with its context. The data belong to a study of T cells expressing NK-cell markers. On the study more broadly: Eight donors were sequenced, seven testing HCMV-seropositive and one testing seronegative.

TCRdb re-called the 5' RACE reads and gives one entry per CDR3 protein, without DNA. The listing records 500,000 or so distinct CDR3 sequences. The germline CDR1 and CDR2 sequences are MGHDK and SYGVNS. The CDR3 is made up of 14 amino acids. V gene TRBV25-1 combines with J gene TRBJ2-6. Sequenced sample: blood T cells: a sorted CD56 or NKG2C T cell subset, CD4+ or CD8+ T cells, or bulk PBMC T cells (not recorded which). The clonotype was recovered from a man between 18 and 35 years old in good health. CDR3 residues: CASSEISGANVLTF.